The rows below give T cell receptor beta chains drawn from one sample of a study of blood T cell repertoires in COVID-19. The protocol was immunoSEQ multiplex PCR, while the TCRdb copy is restricted to in-frame clones and leaves out a portion. The table has 200,000 or so clones, around 79% seen once. Input material: peripheral blood. These receptors were collected from a man aged 55 to 70 with active or convalescent COVID-19. Each CDR3 is given with its conserved first and last residue. Fields, in order: clone size, J gene, D gene, V gene, CDR3 protein, CDR3 DNA. A D gene is named only where the DNA matches it firmly. Where a row states a size, it is once, few, many or the class of an expanded clone; other rows omit it.

.,TRBJ2-5,TRBD2,TRBV28,CASSSPPGGSIETQYF,TGTGCCAGCAGTTCCCCTCCAGGCGGGAGTATCGAGACCCAGTACTTC
.,TRBJ2-7,TRBD1,TRBV29-1,CSVIPGQGSSYEQYF,TGCAGCGTTATTCCGGGACAGGGGTCCTCCTACGAGCAGTACTTC
.,TRBJ2-1,TRBD1,TRBV20-1,CSASTDRQYNEQFF,TGCAGTGCTAGTACGGACAGGCAATACAATGAGCAGTTCTTC
.,TRBJ2-5,TRBD1,TRBV10-3,CAISIPGTGQETQYF,TGTGCCATCAGTATCCCCGGGACAGGACAAGAGACCCAGTACTTC
.,TRBJ2-3,.,TRBV3-1/TRBV3-2,CASSPGRGDTQYF,TGTGCCAGCAGCCCGGGACGGGGGGATACGCAGTATTTT
few,TRBJ1-1,.,TRBV28,CASRGSPGFTEAFF,TGTGCCAGCAGAGGTTCCCCAGGGTTCACTGAAGCTTTCTTT
.,TRBJ2-3,.,TRBV5-6,CASSLGLASTDTQYF,TGTGCCAGCAGCTTAGGCTTAGCTAGCACAGATACGCAGTATTTT
.,TRBJ2-3,.,TRBV7-2,CASSSDPRADTQYF,TGTGCCAGCAGCTCCGACCCCCGGGCAGATACGCAGTATTTT
.,TRBJ2-2,TRBD2,TRBV5-1,CASVGDLAAGTGELFF,TGCGCCAGCGTAGGAGATCTAGCGGCCGGCACCGGGGAGCTGTTTTTT
.,TRBJ1-1,TRBD1,TRBV19,CASSKIRTGGNTEAFF,TGTGCCAGTAGTAAGATCCGGACAGGGGGTAACACTGAAGCTTTCTTT
.,TRBJ2-1,.,TRBV7-8,CASSPRDSGAYNEQFF,TGTGCCAGCAGCCCCCGTGATAGCGGAGCCTACAATGAGCAGTTCTTC
.,TRBJ2-2,.,TRBV11-2,CASRSVGTGELFF,TGTGCCAGCAGAAGCGTAGGCACCGGGGAGCTGTTTTTT
once,TRBJ1-5,.,TRBV19,CASSTSYSNQPQHF,TGTGCCAGCTCGACAAGTTATAGCAATCAGCCCCAGCATTTT
.,TRBJ1-3,.,TRBV30,CACRDFSGNTIYF,TGTGCCTGTAGGGACTTCTCTGGAAACACCATATATTTT
.,TRBJ1-2,.,TRBV9,CASSASTVISGYTF,TGTGCCAGCAGCGCATCGACAGTTATCAGCGGCTACACCTTC
.,TRBJ2-2,TRBD2,TRBV24-1,CATSDLSEREAGELFF,TGTGCCACCAGTGATTTGAGTGAGCGGGAGGCCGGGGAGCTGTTTTTT
.,TRBJ2-1,.,TRBV27,CASSRGISYNEQFF,TGTGCCAGCAGTAGGGGGATCTCCTACAATGAGCAGTTCTTC
.,TRBJ2-7,.,TRBV5-1,CASSPPGRQGEQYF,TGCGCCAGCAGCCCCCCAGGGCGCCAGGGCGAGCAGTACTTC
.,TRBJ2-1,TRBD1,TRBV9,CASSVYLGGTGGKQNEQFF,TGTGCCAGCAGCGTCTACTTAGGCGGGACAGGGGGGAAACAGAATGAGCAGTTCTTC
.,TRBJ2-7,TRBD1,TRBV6-2/TRBV6-3,CASSSPGQGSYEQYF,TGTGCCAGCAGTTCCCCGGGACAGGGTTCCTACGAGCAGTACTTC
.,TRBJ1-1,.,TRBV7-9,CASSLASGKFTEAFF,TGTGCCAGCAGCTTAGCTTCAGGGAAGTTCACTGAAGCTTTCTTT
once,TRBJ2-2,TRBD2,TRBV7-2,CASSRGGGELFF,TGTGCCAGCAGCCGGGGGGGCGGGGAGCTGTTTTTT
.,TRBJ1-1,.,TRBV11-3,CASSLDRGTEAFF,TGTGCCAGCAGCTTAGATAGGGGGACTGAAGCTTTCTTT
few,TRBJ1-1,.,TRBV18,CASSSSGNTEAFF,TGTGCCAGCTCAAGTTCAGGGAACACTGAAGCTTTCTTT
.,TRBJ2-7,TRBD1,TRBV11-2,CASSPGTGPYEQYF,TGTGCCAGCAGCCCGGGGACAGGGCCCTACGAGCAGTACTTC
.,TRBJ2-3,.,TRBV28,CAAAEGLTQYF,TGTGCCGCAGCGGAGGGTCTTACGCAGTATTTT
.,TRBJ2-1,.,TRBV3-1/TRBV3-2,CASSQARTTEQFF,TGTGCCAGCAGCCAAGCCCGGACTACTGAGCAGTTCTTC